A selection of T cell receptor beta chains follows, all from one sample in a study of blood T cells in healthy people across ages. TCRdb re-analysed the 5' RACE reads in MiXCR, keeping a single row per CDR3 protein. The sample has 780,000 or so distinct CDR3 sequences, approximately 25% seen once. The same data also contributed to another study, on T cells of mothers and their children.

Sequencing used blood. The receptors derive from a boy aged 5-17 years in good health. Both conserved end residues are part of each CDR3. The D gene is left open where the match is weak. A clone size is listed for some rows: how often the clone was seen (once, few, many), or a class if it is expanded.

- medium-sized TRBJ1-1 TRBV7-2 CASSLEQGFTEAFF TGTGCCAGCAGCTTAGAACAGGGTTTCACTGAAGCTTTCTTT
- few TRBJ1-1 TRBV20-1 CSARGLGYGTEAFF TGCAGTGCTAGAGGTTTGGGGTACGGCACTGAAGCTTTCTTT
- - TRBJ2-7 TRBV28 CASSFPETGKPAGEQYF TGTGCCAGCAGTTTCCCCGAGACAGGGAAGCCAGCGGGCGAGCAGTACTTC
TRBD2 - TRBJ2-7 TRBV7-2 CASSQREGNTYEQYF TGTGCCAGCAGCCAGCGGGAGGGTAATACCTACGAGCAGTACTTC
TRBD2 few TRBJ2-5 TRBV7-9 CASSSQGGLVEETQYF TGTGCCAGCAGCTCCCAGGGAGGGCTTGTAGAAGAGACCCAGTACTTC
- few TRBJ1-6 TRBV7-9 CASSRPTVGDSPLHF TGTGCCAGCAGCCGTCCGACAGTGGGAGATTCACCCCTCCACTTT
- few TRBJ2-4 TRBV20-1 CSAGEEFLAKNIQYF TGCAGTGCTGGAGAGGAGTTTCTAGCCAAAAACATTCAGTACTTC
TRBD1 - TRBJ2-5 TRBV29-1 CSVEATGVETQYF TGCAGCGTTGAGGCGACAGGGGTTGAGACCCAGTACTTC
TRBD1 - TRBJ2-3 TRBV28 CASSKRQGRHTDTQYF TGTGCCAGCAGTAAGAGACAGGGGCGCCACACAGATACGCAGTATTTT
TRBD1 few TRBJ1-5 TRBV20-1 CSAGTGDYYSNQPQHF TGCAGTGCTGGGACAGGTGATTACTATAGCAATCAGCCCCAGCATTTT
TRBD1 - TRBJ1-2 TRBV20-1 CSARGTGVANYGYTF TGCAGTGCTAGGGGGACAGGGGTCGCTAACTATGGCTACACCTTC
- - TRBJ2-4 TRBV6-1 CASSRKSGQGLTKNIQYF TGTGCCAGCAGCAGGAAGTCGGGGCAGGGTCTAACCAAAAACATTCAGTACTTC
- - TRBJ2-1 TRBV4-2 CASSQGTLDRNEQFF TGTGCCAGCAGCCAAGGTACACTGGACCGTAATGAGCAGTTCTTC
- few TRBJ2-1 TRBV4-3 CASSRGANAYNEQFF TGCGCCAGCAGCCGCGGGGCGAACGCCTACAATGAGCAGTTCTTC
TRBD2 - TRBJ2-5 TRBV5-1 CASSWTLTGGGETQYF TGCGCCAGCAGCTGGACTTTAACGGGGGGAGGCGAGACCCAGTACTTC
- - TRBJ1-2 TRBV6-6 CASNRQVYGYTF TGTGCCAGCAATAGACAGGTCTATGGCTACACCTTC
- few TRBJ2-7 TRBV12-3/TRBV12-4 CASSHADTPYEQYF TGTGCCAGCAGTCACGCGGACACTCCCTACGAGCAGTACTTC
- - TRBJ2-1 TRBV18 CASSPHWGTESEQFF TGTGCCAGCTCACCACATTGGGGAACGGAGAGTGAGCAGTTCTTC
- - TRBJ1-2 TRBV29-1 CSVDAPTANGYTF TGCAGCGTTGACGCTCCGACAGCGAATGGCTACACCTTC
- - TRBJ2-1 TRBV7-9 CASSPFRDLAPYNEQFF TGTGCCAGCAGCCCATTCCGGGACTTGGCCCCTTACAATGAGCAGTTCTTC
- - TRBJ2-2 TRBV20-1 CSARRGAGELFF TGCAGTGCTCGCAGGGGGGCCGGGGAGCTGTTTTTT
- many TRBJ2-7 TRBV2 CASSEALFSYEQYF TGTGCCAGCAGTGAAGCGCTTTTCTCCTACGAGCAGTACTTC
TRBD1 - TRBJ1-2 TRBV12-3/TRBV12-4 CANSNRDRGRLYGYTF TGTGCCAACAGTAACCGGGACAGGGGTCGGCTCTATGGTTACACCTTC
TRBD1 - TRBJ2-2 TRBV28 CASSLLGGFGQDTGELFF TGTGCCAGCAGTTTATTGGGTGGCTTCGGACAGGACACCGGGGAGCTGTTTTTT